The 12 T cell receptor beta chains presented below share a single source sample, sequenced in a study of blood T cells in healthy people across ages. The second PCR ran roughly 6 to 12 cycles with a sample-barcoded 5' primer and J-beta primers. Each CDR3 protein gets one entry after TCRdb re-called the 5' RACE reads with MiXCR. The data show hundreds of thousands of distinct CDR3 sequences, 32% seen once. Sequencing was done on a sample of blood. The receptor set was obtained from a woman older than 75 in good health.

CDR3: CASSLAGTNTGELFF. The CDR3 DNA sequence: TGCGCCAGCAGCTTGGCCGGGACAAACACCGGGGAGCTGTTTTTT. This chain uses TRBV5-1 with TRBJ2-2; D is possibly TRBD1 (6 bases). CDR1 is SGHRS and CDR2 is YFSETQ in the germline V gene. CDR3 length equals 15 residues. Trimming took off 0 bases at V and 2 bases at J, with 8 bases between the two ends.

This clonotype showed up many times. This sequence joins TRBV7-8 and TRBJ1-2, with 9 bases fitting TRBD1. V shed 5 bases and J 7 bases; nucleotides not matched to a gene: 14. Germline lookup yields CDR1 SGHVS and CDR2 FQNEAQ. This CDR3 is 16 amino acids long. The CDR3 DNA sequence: TGTGCCAGCAGCGACAGGGGGTCAGCAGAGTATGGTGGCTACACCTTC. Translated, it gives CASSDRGSAEYGGYTF. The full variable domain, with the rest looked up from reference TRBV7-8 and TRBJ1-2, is GAGVSQSPRYKVAKRGQDVALRCDPISGHVSLFWYQQALGQGPEFLTYFQNEAQLDKSGLPSDRFFAERPEGSVSTLKIQRTQQEDSAVYLCASSDRGSAEYGGYTFGSGTRLTVV.

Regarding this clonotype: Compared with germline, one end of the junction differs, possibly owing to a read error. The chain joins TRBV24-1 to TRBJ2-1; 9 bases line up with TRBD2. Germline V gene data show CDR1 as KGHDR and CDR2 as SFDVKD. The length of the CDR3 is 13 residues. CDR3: CATGLAGSNEQCF. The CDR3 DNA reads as TGTGCCACCGGGCTAGCGGGGAGTAATGAGCAGTGCTTC.

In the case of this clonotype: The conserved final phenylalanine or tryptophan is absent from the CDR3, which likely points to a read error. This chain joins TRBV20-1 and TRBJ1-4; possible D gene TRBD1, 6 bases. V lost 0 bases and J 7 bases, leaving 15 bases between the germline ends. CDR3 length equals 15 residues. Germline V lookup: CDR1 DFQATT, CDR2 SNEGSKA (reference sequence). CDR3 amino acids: CSARDRQGRGEKLFC. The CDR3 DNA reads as TGCAGTGCTAGAGATAGGCAGGGGCGGGGTGAAAAACTGTTTTGT.

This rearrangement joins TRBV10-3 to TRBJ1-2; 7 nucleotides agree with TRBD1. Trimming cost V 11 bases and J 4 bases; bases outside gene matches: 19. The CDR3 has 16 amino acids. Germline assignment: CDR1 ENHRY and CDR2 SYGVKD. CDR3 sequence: CAATDREAGYAYGYTF. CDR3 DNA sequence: TGTGCCGCCACCGACAGGGAAGCAGGGTACGCCTATGGCTACACCTTC.

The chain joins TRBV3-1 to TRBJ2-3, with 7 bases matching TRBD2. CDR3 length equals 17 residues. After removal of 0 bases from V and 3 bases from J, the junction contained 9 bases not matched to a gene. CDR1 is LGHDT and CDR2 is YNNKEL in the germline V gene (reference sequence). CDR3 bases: TGTGCCAGCAGCCAAGATGGCAACGCGGGAGTAACAGATACGCAGTATTTT. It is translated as CASSQDGNAGVTDTQYF.

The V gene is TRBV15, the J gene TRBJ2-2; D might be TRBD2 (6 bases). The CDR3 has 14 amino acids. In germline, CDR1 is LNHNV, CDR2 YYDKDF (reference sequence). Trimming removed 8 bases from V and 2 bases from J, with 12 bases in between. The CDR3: CATSAGINTGELFF. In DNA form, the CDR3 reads TGTGCCACCTCGGCGGGGATTAACACCGGGGAGCTGTTTTTT. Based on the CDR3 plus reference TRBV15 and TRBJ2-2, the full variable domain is DAMVIQNPRYQVTQFGKPVTLSCSQTLNHNVMYWYQQKSSQAPKLLFHYYDKDFNNEADTPDNFQSRRPNTSFCFLDIRSPGLGDTAMYLCATSAGINTGELFFGEGSRLTVL.

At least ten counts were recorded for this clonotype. The CDR3 loop is CASSSFSIGRAYEQYF. The CDR3 bases are TGTGCCAGCAGTTCCTTCTCGATCGGGAGGGCCTACGAGCAGTACTTC. This chain links TRBV6-2 or TRBV6-3 with TRBJ2-7; the match to TRBD2 covers 8 bases. V lost 4 bases to trimming and J lost 2 bases; unmatched junction nucleotides: 10. Per the germline V gene, CDR1 is MNHEY and CDR2 is SVGEGT. The CDR3 length is 16 residues.

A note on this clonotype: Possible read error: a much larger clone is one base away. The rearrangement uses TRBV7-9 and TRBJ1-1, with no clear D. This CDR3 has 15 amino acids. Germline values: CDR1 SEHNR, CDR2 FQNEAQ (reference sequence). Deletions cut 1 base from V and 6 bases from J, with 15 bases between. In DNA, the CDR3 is TGTGCCAGCAGCTTAGGATACGGGCGACGGGCTGAAGCTTTCTTT. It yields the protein CASSLGYGRRAEAFF.

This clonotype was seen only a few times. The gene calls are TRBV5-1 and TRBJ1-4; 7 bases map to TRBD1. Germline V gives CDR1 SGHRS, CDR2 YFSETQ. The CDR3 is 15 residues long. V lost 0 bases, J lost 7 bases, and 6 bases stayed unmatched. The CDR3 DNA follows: TGCGCCAGCAGCTTGGCCATAAGACAGGGTGAAAAACTGTTTTTT. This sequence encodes CASSLAIRQGEKLFF.

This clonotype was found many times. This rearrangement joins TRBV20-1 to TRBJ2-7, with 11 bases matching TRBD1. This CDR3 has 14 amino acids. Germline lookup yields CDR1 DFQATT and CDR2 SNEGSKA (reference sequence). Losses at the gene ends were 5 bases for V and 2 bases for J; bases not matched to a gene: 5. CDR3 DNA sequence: TGCAGTGCTCGTGGACAGGGGGCCACCTACGAGCAGTACTTC. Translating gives CSARGQGATYEQYF.

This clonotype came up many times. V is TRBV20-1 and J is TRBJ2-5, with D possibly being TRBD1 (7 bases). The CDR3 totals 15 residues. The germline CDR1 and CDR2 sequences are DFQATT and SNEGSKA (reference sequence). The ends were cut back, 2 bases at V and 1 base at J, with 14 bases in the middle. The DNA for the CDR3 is TGCAGTGCTAGACGGGGACAGACTAGCCAAGAGACCCAGTACTTC. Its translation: CSARRGQTSQETQYF.